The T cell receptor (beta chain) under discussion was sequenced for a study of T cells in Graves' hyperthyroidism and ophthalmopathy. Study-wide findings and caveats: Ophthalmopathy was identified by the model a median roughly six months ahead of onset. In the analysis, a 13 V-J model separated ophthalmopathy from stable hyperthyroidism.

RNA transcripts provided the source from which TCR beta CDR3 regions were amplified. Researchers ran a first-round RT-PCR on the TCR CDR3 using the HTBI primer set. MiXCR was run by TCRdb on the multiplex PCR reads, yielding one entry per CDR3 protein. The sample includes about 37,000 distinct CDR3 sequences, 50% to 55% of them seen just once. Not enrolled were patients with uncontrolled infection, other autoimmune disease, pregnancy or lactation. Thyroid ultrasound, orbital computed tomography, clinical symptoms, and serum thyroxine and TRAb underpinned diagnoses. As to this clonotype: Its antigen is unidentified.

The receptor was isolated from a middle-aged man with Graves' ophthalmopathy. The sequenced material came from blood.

Here the CDR3 DNA reads TGTGCCAGCAGCCCCCGTACCAGTGCCTACAATGAGCAGTTCTTC. Translation gives CASSPRTSAYNEQFF. The chain links TRBV11-2 to TRBJ2-1; unclear D gene. This CDR3 comprises 15 residues. Germline CDR1 reads SGHAT; CDR2 reads FQNNGV. V lost 5 bases, J lost 2 bases, and 13 bases lay in between.